The 2 T cell receptor beta chains given below trace back to one sample, sequenced in a study of early stage breast cancer tumors. TCRdb's table, derived via immunoSEQ multiplex PCR, lists solely in-frame clones and lacks some. The sample records 25,000 to 30,000 clones, roughly four fifths being singletons. Sequencing was done on a sample of blood. These receptor sequences come from a person aged 45 to 60 with breast cancer.

The V gene is TRBV7-8, the J gene TRBJ1-1; D ambiguous. Trimming shortened V by 4 bases and J by 5 bases, and 14 bases separated the two germline ends. Germline assignment: CDR1 SGHVS and CDR2 FQNEAQ. The CDR3 runs 14 residues. The CDR3 here is CASSSTRASTEAFF. DNA of the CDR3: TGTGCCAGCAGCTCTACAAGGGCTAGTACTGAAGCTTTCTTT.

The rearrangement joins TRBV18 to TRBJ2-7; TRBD1 might be the D (5 bases). The ends were cut back, 8 bases at V and 6 bases at J, with 11 bases in the middle. Per the germline V gene, CDR1 is KGHSH and CDR2 is LQKENI. This CDR3 comprises 11 residues. The CDR3 sequence is CASQEGAEQYF. As DNA, the CDR3 is TGTGCCAGCCAAGAAGGGGCCGAGCAGTACTTC.